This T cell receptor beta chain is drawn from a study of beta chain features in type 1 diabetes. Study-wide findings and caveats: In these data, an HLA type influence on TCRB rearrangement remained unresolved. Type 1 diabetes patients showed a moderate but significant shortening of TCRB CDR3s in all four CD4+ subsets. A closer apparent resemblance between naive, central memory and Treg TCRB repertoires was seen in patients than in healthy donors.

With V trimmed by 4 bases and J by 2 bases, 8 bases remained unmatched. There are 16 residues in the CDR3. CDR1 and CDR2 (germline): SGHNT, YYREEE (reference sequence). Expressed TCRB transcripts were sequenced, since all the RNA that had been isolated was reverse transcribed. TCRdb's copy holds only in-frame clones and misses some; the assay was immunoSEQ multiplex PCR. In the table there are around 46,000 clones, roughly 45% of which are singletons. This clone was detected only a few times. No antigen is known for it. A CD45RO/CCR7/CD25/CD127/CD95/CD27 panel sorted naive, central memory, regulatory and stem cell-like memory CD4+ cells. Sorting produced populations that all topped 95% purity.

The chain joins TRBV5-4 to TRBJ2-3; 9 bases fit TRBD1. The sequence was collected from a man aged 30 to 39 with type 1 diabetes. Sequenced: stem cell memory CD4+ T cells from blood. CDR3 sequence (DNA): TGTGCCAGCAGCCCCGGGACAGGGAGTCACACAGATACGCAGTATTTT. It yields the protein CASSPGTGSHTDTQYF. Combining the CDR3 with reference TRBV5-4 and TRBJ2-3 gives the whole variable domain ETGVTQSPTHLIKTRGQQVTLRCSSQSGHNTVSWYQQALGQGPQFIFQYYREEENGRGNFPPRFSGLQFPNYSSELNVNALELDDSALYLCASSPGTGSHTDTQYFGPGTRLTVL.